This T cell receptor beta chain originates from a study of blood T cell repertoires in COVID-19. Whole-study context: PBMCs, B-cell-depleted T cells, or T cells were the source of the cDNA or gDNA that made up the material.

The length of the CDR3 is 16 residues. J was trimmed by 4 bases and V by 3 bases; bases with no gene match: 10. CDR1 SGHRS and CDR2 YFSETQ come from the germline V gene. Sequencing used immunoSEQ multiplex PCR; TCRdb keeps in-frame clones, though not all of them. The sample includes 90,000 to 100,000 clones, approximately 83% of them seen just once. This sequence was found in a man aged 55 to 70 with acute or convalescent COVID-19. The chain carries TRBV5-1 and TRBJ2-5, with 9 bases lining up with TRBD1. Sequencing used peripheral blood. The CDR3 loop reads CASSSGTGGGRETQYF. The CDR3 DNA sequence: TGCGCCAGCAGCTCCGGAACAGGGGGCGGACGAGAGACCCAGTACTTC. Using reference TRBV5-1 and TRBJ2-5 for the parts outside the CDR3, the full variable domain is KAGVTQTPRYLIKTRGQQVTLSCSPISGHRSVSWYQQTPGQGLQFLFEYFSETQRNKGNFPGRFSGRQFSNSRSEMNVSTLELGDSALYLCASSSGTGGGRETQYFGPGTRLLVL.